A single T cell receptor beta chain is shown here with its context. Its antigen is still unknown. This record comes from a study of CD8 T cells in ankylosing spondylitis. Trimming left V 3 bases short and J 10 bases short, with 15 bases between. The CDR3 runs to 13 residues. CDR1 is SGHRS, CDR2 YFSETQ, per germline. General study results and limits: Disease-linked clones were CD8+ and relatively rare in peripheral blood.

TCRdb used MiXCR to reprocess the 5' RACE reads, holding one entry per CDR3 protein. The sample gives a few hundred thousand distinct CDR3 sequences, around 20% of which show up once; roughly 7.4% is in the top ten. This sequence originates from a male donor with ankylosing spondylitis or in good health (not recorded which). The sequenced sample was blood, either unsorted or a sorted T cell fraction (not recorded which). V gene TRBV5-1 combines with J gene TRBJ2-3, with a tentative D call TRBD2 (6 bases). CDR3 bases: TGCGCCAGCAGCTCCCAATCCTTAGCGGCGCAGTATTTT. Protein: CASSSQSLAAQYF.